These 12 T cell receptor beta chains were sequenced from one sample in a study of naive and memory T cell subsets. The beta constant-region primer was an equimolar mix of two oligonucleotides covering TRBC1 and TRBC2. Ligated cDNA was amplified by four rounds of PCR with nested alpha and beta constant-region primers and SP2. TCRdb reprocessed the UMI-ligation and nested PCR reads via MiXCR and lists one record per CDR3 protein. This table has 150,000 or so distinct CDR3 sequences, roughly 22% appearing once. These receptors have no known antigen. Findings and limits, study-wide: Especially in CD8 cells, naive repertoires contained a few larger clonotypes, possibly CD45RA-re-expressing memory cells.

Material: naive CD4+ T cells from blood. These receptors came from a human donor in good health.

This sequence joins TRBV5-1 and TRBJ2-1, with TRBD2 matching over 7 bases. The ends lost 0 bases at V and 6 bases at J; junction bases unmatched: 3. This CDR3 contains 14 residues. The germline V gene has CDR1 SGHRS and CDR2 YFSETQ. CDR3 nucleotide sequence: TGCGCCAGCAGCTTGGGCGGGAGTCTCAATGAGCAGTTCTTC. Its protein product is CASSLGGSLNEQFF.

In its sample, this clonotype was seen once. The rearrangement joins TRBV30 to TRBJ1-1; D gene uncertain. Germline CDR1 and CDR2: GTSNPN and SVGIG (reference sequence). The V gene lost 0 bases and the J gene lost 1 base, with 9 bases spanning the gap. The CDR3 sequence is 14 residues long. CDR3 in DNA: TGTGCCTGGAGTGTATTGACCCCGAACACTGAAGCTTTCTTT. Amino acids: CAWSVLTPNTEAFF.

This clonotype was detected only a few times. The chain is built from TRBV6-5 and TRBJ1-5; 9 bases match TRBD1. V trimming: 6 bases; J trimming: 6 bases; junction bases outside the gene matches: 9. The CDR3 runs 15 residues. Germline V lookup: CDR1 MNHEY, CDR2 SVGAGI. CDR3 residues: CASSKTGGAGQPQHF. In DNA form, the CDR3 reads TGTGCCAGCAGCAAAACAGGGGGCGCGGGTCAGCCCCAGCATTTT.

In its sample, this clonotype was seen a few times. The chain combines TRBV28 with TRBJ1-5, with TRBD1 identical over 7 bases. The J segment lost 6 bases and the V segment lost 8 bases, leaving 10 bases of the junction unmatched. This CDR3 region has 14 residues. Germline assignment: CDR1 MDHEN and CDR2 SYDVKM. The chain's CDR3 is CASGQQGFGQPQHF. The CDR3 DNA reads as TGTGCCAGCGGACAACAGGGGTTCGGTCAGCCCCAGCATTTT.

This clonotype was recorded a few times. This chain links TRBV6-5 with TRBJ2-1, with 12 bases aligning to TRBD2. CDR1 and CDR2 from the germline V gene are MNHEY and SVGAGI. V trimming: 0 bases; J trimming: 10 bases; junction bases outside the gene matches: 4. The CDR3 consists of 15 residues. The CDR3 nucleotides read TGTGCCAGCAGTTACTCGACTAGCGGGAGAAACGAGCAGTTCTTC. Its protein is CASSYSTSGRNEQFF.

The chain is built from TRBV5-1 and TRBJ2-6; the D is unclear. From germline, CDR1 is SGHRS and CDR2 YFSETQ. V lost 2 bases, J lost 4 bases, and 4 bases lay in between. The CDR3 is 13 residues long. The CDR3 spells CASSFDGANVLTF. The CDR3 DNA reads TGCGCCAGCAGCTTCGACGGGGCCAACGTCCTGACTTTC.

The genes are TRBV29-1 and TRBJ1-2; D possibly corresponds to TRBD1 (6 bases). Germline lookup yields CDR1 SQVTM and CDR2 ANQGSEA. Trimming pared 4 bases from V and 4 bases from J, leaving 19 bases between. CDR3 length: 15 residues. Here the CDR3 reads CSVARGSTPGYGYTF. As DNA, the CDR3 is TGCAGCGTTGCCAGGGGTAGCACTCCGGGCTATGGCTACACCTTC.

This clonotype was seen many times. Its ends do not fully match the called genes, so a read error is possible. The chain joins TRBV5-1 to TRBJ2-3, with D unresolved. This CDR3 spans 11 amino acids. Looked up from germline, CDR1 is SGHRS and CDR2 is YFSETQ. DNA of the CDR3: TGTGCCAGCAGTTACACAGATACGCAGTATTTT. Its translation is CASSYTDTQYF.

On this clonotype: At one end, the junction sequence differs from germline, possibly due to a read error. The J gene is TRBJ2-7, the V gene TRBV11-2; D possibly corresponds to TRBD2 (7 bases). The CDR3 consists of 18 residues. CDR1 is SGHAT and CDR2 is FQNNGV in the germline V gene. Written as DNA, the CDR3 is TGTGCCAACAGCCCCCTTGGGAGGCTGCGGGGGCAGTCCTACGAGCAGTACTTC. Protein sequence: CANSPLGRLRGQSYEQYF.

This clonotype was picked up a small number of times. This chain uses TRBV13 with TRBJ2-7, with TRBD2 identical over 8 bases. The CDR3 covers 14 residues. V gave up 6 bases and J gave up 2 bases; unmatched junction bases: 6. Per germline, CDR1 PRHDT and CDR2 FYEKMQ (reference sequence). The CDR3 loop reads CASRPSGSPYEQYF. The CDR3 DNA reads as TGTGCCAGCAGACCCAGCGGGAGCCCCTACGAGCAGTACTTC.

The chain recombines TRBV5-1 with TRBJ2-1, with D tentatively TRBD2 (7 bases). Germline values: CDR1 SGHRS, CDR2 YFSETQ. Trimming took off 3 bases at V and 2 bases at J, with 18 bases between the two ends. This CDR3 is built from 17 residues. The CDR3 loop is CASSSTSGTPTYNEQFF. CDR3 bases: TGCGCCAGCAGCTCGACCAGCGGGACACCGACCTACAATGAGCAGTTCTTC.

This clonotype showed up many times. This chain joins TRBV11-2 and TRBJ2-7; D is perhaps TRBD1 (6 bases). The CDR3 totals 13 residues. In germline, CDR1 is SGHAT, CDR2 FQNNGV. V lost 3 bases and J lost 2, with 8 bases in between. The CDR3 sequence: CASSFTGTYEQYF. The CDR3, as DNA: TGTGCCAGCAGCTTCACAGGGACCTACGAGCAGTACTTC.